Detailed here is one T cell receptor (beta chain). The antigen remains undetermined. This sample is drawn from a study of shared clonotypes between healthy human individuals. In the study overall: Each donor's CD4 naive and CD4 memory cells filled three plates apiece, CD8 naive two, and CD8 memory one.

Clones were read by immunoSEQ multiplex PCR, and TCRdb kept only the in-frame ones, dropping some. This sample carries about 870,000 clones, roughly 92% of them seen once, and the ten largest clones take about 24%. V was clipped by 4 bases and J by 3 bases, with 15 bases between them. Per germline, CDR1 SGHVS and CDR2 FQNEAQ. The CDR3 has 15 residues. CD45RO-negative CD8 cells positively selected for CCR7 made up the naive population, which excluded terminally differentiated effector memory CD45RA+ cells. General study results and limits: Of the naive CD4 clonotypes, approximately 5% were shared across a few donors. A small donor pool kept down the genetic and exposure-history diversity that was represented.

This receptor was identified in a man between 25 and 39 years old in good health. The sequenced sample was naive CD8+ T cells sorted from blood. The chain combines TRBV7-8 with TRBJ2-5; D is possibly TRBD1 or TRBD2 (5 bases each). CDR3 bases: TGTGCCAGCAGCTCCGAGGGCAGGGACGAAGAGACCCAGTACTTC. Amino acids: CASSSEGRDEETQYF.